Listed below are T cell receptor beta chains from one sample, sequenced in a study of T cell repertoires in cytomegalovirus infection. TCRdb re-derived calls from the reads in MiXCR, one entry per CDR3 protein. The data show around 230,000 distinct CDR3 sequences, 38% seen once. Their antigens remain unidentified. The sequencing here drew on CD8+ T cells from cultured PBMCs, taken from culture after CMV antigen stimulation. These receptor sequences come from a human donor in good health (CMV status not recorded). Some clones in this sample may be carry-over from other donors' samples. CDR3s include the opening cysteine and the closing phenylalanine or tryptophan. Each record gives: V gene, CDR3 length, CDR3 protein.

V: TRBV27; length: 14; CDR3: CASSSVSTNEKLFF
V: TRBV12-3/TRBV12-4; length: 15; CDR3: CASSFEGLLSCEQYF
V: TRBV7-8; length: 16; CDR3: CASSLDTAGTGLPQHF
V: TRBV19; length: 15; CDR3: CASHDREEDTGELFF
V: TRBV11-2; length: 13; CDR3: CASRRASGYEQYF
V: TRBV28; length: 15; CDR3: CASSFRGQYPSPLHF
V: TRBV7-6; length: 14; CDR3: CASSAGVSNQPQHF
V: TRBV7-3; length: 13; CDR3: CASRLTLQGGLFF
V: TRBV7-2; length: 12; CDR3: CASSWSNTEAFF
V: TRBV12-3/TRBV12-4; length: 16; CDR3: CASSLSGGTLNSPLHF
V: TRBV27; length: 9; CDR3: CASKGRVDF
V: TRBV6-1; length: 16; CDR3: CASSEAGGGRVHEQFF
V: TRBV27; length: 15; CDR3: CASSLSQGRNQPQHF
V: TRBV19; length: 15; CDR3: CASSPARDSSYEQYF
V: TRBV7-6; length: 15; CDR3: CASSFTGPRAGELFF
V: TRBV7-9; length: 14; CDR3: CASSPDLGATEAFF
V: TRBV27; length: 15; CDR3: CASSPGLAADNEQFF
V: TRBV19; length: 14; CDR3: CASMASGSIGELFF
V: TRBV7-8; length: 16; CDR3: CASSLVTDSSNTEAFF
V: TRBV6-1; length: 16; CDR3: CASSELQVSSSYEQYF
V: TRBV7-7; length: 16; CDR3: CASSLTSGGLTGELFF
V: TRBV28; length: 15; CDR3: CASSLSSSGVTEAFF
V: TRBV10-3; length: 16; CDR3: CAISEVWNGINTEAFF
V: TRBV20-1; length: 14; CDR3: CSARAGHPEETQYF
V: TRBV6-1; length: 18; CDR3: CASSEAWSSGRAIETQYF
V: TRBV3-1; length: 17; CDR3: CASSGTGLAGGRIEQFF
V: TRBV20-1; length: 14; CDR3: CSASKEDPQETQYF
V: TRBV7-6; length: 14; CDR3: CASSLETGEETQYF
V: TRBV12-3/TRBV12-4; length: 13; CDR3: CASSLGPGDTIYF
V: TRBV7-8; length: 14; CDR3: CASSLKRSTDTQYF
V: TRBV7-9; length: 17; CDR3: CASSLGLTGSSYNEQFF
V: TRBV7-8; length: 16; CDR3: CASSLEQGGQNYGYTF
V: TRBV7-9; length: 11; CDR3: CASSATSEQYF
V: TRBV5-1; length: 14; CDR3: CASSWAGGVNEQFF
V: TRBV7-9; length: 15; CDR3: CASSLEGGSAYEQYF
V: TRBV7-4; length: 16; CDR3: CASSPRAGEALNEQFF
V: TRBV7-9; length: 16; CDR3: CASSDSSGGEQETQYF
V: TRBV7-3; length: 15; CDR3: CASSLDGSSYNEQFF
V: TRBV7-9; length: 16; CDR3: CASSLERGALNEKLFF
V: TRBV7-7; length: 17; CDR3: CASSATFHLQGGETQYF
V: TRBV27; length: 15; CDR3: CASSSLGHTIYGYTF
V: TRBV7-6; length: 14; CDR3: CASSLGQGRSEAFF